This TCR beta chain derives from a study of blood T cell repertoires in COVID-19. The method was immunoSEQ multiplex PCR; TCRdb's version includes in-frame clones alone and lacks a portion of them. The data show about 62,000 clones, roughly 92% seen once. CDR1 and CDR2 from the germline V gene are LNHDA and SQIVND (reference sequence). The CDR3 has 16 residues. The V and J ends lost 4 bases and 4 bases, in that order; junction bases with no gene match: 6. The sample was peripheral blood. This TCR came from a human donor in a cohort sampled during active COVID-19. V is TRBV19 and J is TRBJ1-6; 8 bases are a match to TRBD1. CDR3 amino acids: CASSTPRQGYNSPLHF. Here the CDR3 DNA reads TGTGCCAGTAGTACGCCCCGACAGGGGTATAATTCACCCCTCCACTTT.